This T cell receptor beta chain comes out of a study of radiotherapy plus CTLA-4 blockade in lung cancer. Broader study findings: Best predicting response, reportedly, were early blood T cell clone dynamics, with interferon-beta.

Clones were sequenced by immunoSEQ multiplex PCR, and TCRdb holds only the in-frame ones, with some missing. The repertoire holds tens of thousands of clones, with about 75% as singletons. On this clone itself: Its cognate antigen is unknown.

The material sequenced was peripheral blood, taken from a patient treated with radiotherapy plus ipilimumab. The receptor's source is a human donor with non-small cell lung cancer that progressed on radiotherapy plus ipilimumab.

This CDR3 reads CASSMGGNTEAFF. The CDR3 DNA reads as TGTGCCAGTAGTATGGGTGGGAACACTGAAGCTTTCTTT. The chain uses TRBV19 and TRBJ1-1; D is uncertain. The CDR3 sequence is 13 residues long. The ends were cut back, 3 bases at V and 1 base at J, with 6 bases in the middle. Germline assignment: CDR1 LNHDA and CDR2 SQIVND (reference sequence).